The 13 T cell receptor beta chains reported below all come from one sample, sequenced in a study of blood T cell repertoires in COVID-19. Profiled with immunoSEQ multiplex PCR; TCRdb holds only in-frame clones, not every one. The profile shows a few hundred thousand clones, roughly 88% of them singletons. Sequencing was done on a sample of PBMCs or T cells enriched from blood (not recorded which). The receptor set was obtained from a woman between 25 and 40 years old who had recovered from COVID-19.

The gene calls are TRBV5-1 and TRBJ2-2; 10 bases align to TRBD2. Germline V CDR1 and CDR2: SGHRS, YFSETQ. V dropped 5 bases and J dropped 1; count of bases not matched to a gene: 2. The CDR3 is made up of 15 amino acids. CDR3 nucleotide sequence: TGCGCCAGCAGGACTAGCGGGCTGAACACCGGGGAGCTGTTTTTT. The encoded protein is CASRTSGLNTGELFF.

Concerning this clone: At the DNA level, this CDR3 is encoded by other sequences in the same sample as well. As DNA, the CDR3 is TGTGCCAGCAGTTTCGTGGGGGCTAACACTGAAGCTTTCTTT. Protein product: CASSFVGANTEAFF. This chain connects TRBV27 to TRBJ1-1, with a possible D match to TRBD1 (6 bases). The CDR3 spans 14 residues. CDR1 and CDR2 from the germline V gene are MNHEY and SMNVEV (reference sequence). V gave up 3 bases and J gave up 2 bases, with 10 bases separating them.

CDR3 in DNA: TGTGCCAGTAGTATCCCGGACAGGGAACTCTATGGCTACACCTTC. Translated: CASSIPDRELYGYTF. This chain connects TRBV19 to TRBJ1-2; 8 nucleotides agree with TRBD1. Trimming took 3 bases from V and 4 from J; bases not matched to a gene: 7. CDR3 length equals 15 residues. Germline CDR1 reads LNHDA; CDR2 reads SQIVND (reference sequence). The full variable domain, its missing parts supplied by reference TRBV19 and TRBJ1-2, is DGGITQSPKYLFRKEGQNVTLSCEQNLNHDAMYWYRQDPGQGLRLIYYSQIVNDFQKGDIAEGYSVSREKKESFPLTVTSAQKNPTAFYLCASSIPDRELYGYTFGSGTRLTVV.

This clone came up once. This chain links TRBV9 with TRBJ2-3; D is uncertain. V was shortened by 0 bases and J by 0 bases, with 8 bases between the two germline ends. This CDR3 contains 15 residues. CDR1 is SGDLS and CDR2 is YYNGEE in the germline V gene. The CDR3 spells CASSVAGTSTDTQYF. CDR3 coding DNA: TGTGCCAGCAGCGTAGCTGGTACTAGCACAGATACGCAGTATTTT.

The chain employs TRBV7-6 and TRBJ1-5, with D possibly being TRBD1 (5 bases). The V and J ends lost 1 base and 0 bases respectively, with 16 bases between them. The germline V gene has CDR1 SGHVS and CDR2 FNYEAQ. The CDR3 totals 18 residues. The CDR3 spells CASSLGDIYDSSNQPQHF. For the CDR3, the DNA is TGTGCCAGCAGCTTAGGTGACATATACGACAGTAGCAATCAGCCCCAGCATTTT.

J is TRBJ2-1 and V is TRBV5-1, with D possibly matching TRBD1 (6 bases). The CDR3 is 16 residues long. Trimming stripped 4 bases from V and 0 bases from J, with 14 bases between. Germline V lookup: CDR1 SGHRS, CDR2 YFSETQ. The CDR3 DNA reads TGCGCCAGCAGCCCGCAGGGGCGAAGCTCCTACAATGAGCAGTTCTTC. It codes for CASSPQGRSSYNEQFF.

Only a few counts were recorded for this clone. The chain carries TRBV5-4 and TRBJ2-5; TRBD2 agrees at 11 bases. This CDR3 is 15 amino acids long. V was clipped by 3 bases and J by 6 bases; unmatched bases: 7. CDR1 and CDR2 (germline): SGHNT, YYREEE (reference sequence). CDR3 nucleotide sequence: TGTGCCAGCAGCTACGGACTAGCGGGTGGAAAGACCCAGTACTTC. Translation gives CASSYGLAGGKTQYF.

V is TRBV24-1 and J is TRBJ1-4, with D maybe TRBD1 (6 bases). The CDR3 has 13 amino acids. Germline lookup yields CDR1 KGHDR and CDR2 SFDVKD. V was trimmed by 12 bases and J by 8 bases, leaving 18 bases between them. The chain's CDR3 is CALPPLDREKLFF. CDR3 nucleotide sequence: TGTGCCCTCCCCCCCCTTGACAGGGAAAAACTGTTTTTT.

This chain uses TRBV28 with TRBJ2-7; 7 bases align to TRBD1. V gave up 4 bases and J gave up 4 bases; unmatched junction bases: 7. From germline, CDR1 is MDHEN and CDR2 SYDVKM. This CDR3 is 14 amino acids long. As DNA, the CDR3 is TGTGCCAGCAGTTACGGGACAGCGAATTACGAGCAGTACTTC. It specifies CASSYGTANYEQYF.

This clone was seen only a few times. The chain combines TRBV6-5 with TRBJ2-1; 15 nucleotides line up with TRBD2. The junction had 7 bases not matched to a gene; V was cut back by 6 bases and J by 10 bases. Looked up from germline, CDR1 is MNHEY and CDR2 is SVGAGI. CDR3 length: 15 residues. CDR3 sequence: CASRPGLAGGGEQFF. CDR3 bases: TGTGCCAGCAGACCGGGACTAGCGGGAGGTGGGGAGCAGTTCTTC.

About this clone itself: Compared with germline, one end of the junction differs, possibly owing to a read error. The chain couples TRBV18 to TRBJ1-2; unclear D gene. This CDR3 is built from 13 residues. Germline CDR1 is KGHSH and CDR2 is LQKENI. The CDR3: CASSPPSGLLPRF. In DNA, the CDR3 is TGTGCCAGCTCACCACCGTCAGGCCTCCTTCCCCGCTTC.

J is TRBJ2-2 and V is TRBV24-1; TRBD2 agrees at 8 bases. The CDR3 is 17 amino acids. After removal of 9 bases from V and 0 bases from J, the junction contained 11 bases not matched to a gene. Germline-derived CDR1 and CDR2 are KGHDR and SFDVKD. CDR3 nucleotides: TGTGCCACCTCAGGTCGGGGGGGCGATCCGAACACCGGGGAGCTGTTTTTT. Amino acids: CATSGRGGDPNTGELFF.

The rearrangement joins TRBV24-1 to TRBJ1-2; 7 bases match TRBD1. The CDR3 spans 14 residues. J gave up 4 bases and V 4 bases, and 5 bases lay outside the gene matches. From germline, CDR1 is KGHDR and CDR2 SFDVKD. The CDR3 protein is CATSEGDSSYGYTF. The CDR3 DNA follows: TGTGCCACCAGTGAGGGGGACAGCTCCTATGGCTACACCTTC.